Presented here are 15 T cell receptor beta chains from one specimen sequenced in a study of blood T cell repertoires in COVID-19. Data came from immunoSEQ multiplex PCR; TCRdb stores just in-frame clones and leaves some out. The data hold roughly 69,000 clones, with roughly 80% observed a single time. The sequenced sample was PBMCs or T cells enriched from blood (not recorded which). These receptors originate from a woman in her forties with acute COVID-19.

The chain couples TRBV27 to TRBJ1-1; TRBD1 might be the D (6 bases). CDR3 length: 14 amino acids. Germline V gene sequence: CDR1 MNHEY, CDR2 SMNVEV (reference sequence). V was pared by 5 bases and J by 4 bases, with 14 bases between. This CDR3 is CASSITGSGTEAFF. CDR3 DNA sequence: TGTGCCAGCAGTATCACAGGGAGCGGCACTGAAGCTTTCTTT.

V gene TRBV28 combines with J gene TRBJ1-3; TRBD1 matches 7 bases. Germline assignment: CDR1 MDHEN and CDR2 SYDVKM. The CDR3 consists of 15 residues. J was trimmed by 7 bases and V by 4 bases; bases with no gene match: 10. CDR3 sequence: CASSSIDRDVNTIYF. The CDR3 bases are TGTGCCAGCAGTTCCATAGACAGGGACGTGAACACCATATATTTT.

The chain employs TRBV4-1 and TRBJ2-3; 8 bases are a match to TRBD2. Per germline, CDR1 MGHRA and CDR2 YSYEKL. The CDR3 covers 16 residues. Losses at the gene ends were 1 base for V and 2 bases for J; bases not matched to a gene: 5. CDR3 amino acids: CASSQAISGNTDTQYF. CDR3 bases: TGCGCCAGCAGCCAAGCGATTAGCGGGAACACAGATACGCAGTATTTT.

CDR3 sequence: CARGQGTDTQYF. The CDR3, as DNA: TGTGCCAGAGGACAGGGCACAGATACGCAGTATTTT. The chain employs TRBV2 and TRBJ2-3; 7 nucleotides align to TRBD1. CDR1 is SNHLY and CDR2 is FYNNEI in the germline V gene. Trimming took 9 bases from V and 1 from J; bases not matched to a gene: 1. This CDR3 is 12 amino acids long.

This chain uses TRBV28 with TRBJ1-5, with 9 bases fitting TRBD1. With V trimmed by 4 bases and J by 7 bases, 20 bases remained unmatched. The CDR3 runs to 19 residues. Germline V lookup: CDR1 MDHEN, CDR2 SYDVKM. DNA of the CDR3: TGTGCCAGCAGTTCCAAACTGATCCGGGACAGGGAATCGGGCCAGCCCCAGCATTTT. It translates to CASSSKLIRDRESGQPQHF.

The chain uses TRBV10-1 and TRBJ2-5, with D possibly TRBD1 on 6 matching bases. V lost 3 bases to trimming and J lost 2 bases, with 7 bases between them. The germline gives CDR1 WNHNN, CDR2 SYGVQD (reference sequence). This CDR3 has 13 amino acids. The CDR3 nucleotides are TGCGCCAGCAGTGAAGGACAGCAAGAGACCCAGTACTTC. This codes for CASSEGQQETQYF.

CDR3 DNA sequence: TGTGCCAGCAGACCAACTGCACAGGGAGGGAATGGCTACACCTTC. This encodes CASRPTAQGGNGYTF. The chain joins TRBV6-5 to TRBJ1-2, with D perhaps matching TRBD1 (6 bases). V was pared by 6 bases and J by 6 bases, with 20 bases between. The CDR3 covers 15 residues. Germline V CDR1 and CDR2: MNHEY, SVGAGI.

The DNA for the CDR3 is TGCGCCAGCAGCTTCTCCGGGACAAGAAATGAAAAACTGTTTTTT. Protein: CASSFSGTRNEKLFF. V usage is TRBV5-1 and J usage is TRBJ1-4; maybe TRBD1 (6 bases). The germline CDR1 and CDR2 sequences are SGHRS and YFSETQ. This CDR3 region has 15 residues. Between the trimmed V and J ends, which lost 2 bases and 5 bases, there was a span of 13 bases.

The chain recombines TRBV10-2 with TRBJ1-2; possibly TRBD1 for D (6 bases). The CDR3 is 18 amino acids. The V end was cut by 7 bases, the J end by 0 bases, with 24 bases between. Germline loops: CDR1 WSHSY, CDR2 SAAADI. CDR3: CASTGAGEKNRANYGYTF. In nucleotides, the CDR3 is TGCGCCAGCACCGGGGCAGGGGAAAAAAACAGAGCTAACTATGGCTACACCTTC.

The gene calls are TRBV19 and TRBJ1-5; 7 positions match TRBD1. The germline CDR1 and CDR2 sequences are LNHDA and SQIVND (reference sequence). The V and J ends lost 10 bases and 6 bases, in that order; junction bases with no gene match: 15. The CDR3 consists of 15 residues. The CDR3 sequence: CATAASLSGGQPQHF. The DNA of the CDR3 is TGTGCCACCGCGGCTAGCCTGTCAGGGGGTCAGCCCCAGCATTTT.

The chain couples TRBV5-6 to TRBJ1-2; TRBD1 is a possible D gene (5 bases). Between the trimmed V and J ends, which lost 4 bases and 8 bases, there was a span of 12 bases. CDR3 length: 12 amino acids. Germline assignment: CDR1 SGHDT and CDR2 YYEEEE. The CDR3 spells CASSPQGLGYTF. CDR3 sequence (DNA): TGTGCCAGCAGCCCGCAGGGACTCGGCTACACCTTC.

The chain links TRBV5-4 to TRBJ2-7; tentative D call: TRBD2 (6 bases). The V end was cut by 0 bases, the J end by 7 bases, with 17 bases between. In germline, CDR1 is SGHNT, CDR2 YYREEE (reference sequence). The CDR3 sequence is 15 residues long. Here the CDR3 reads CASSLGGAGLAEQYF. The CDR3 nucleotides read TGTGCCAGCAGCTTGGGAGGAGCGGGTCTAGCTGAGCAGTACTTC.

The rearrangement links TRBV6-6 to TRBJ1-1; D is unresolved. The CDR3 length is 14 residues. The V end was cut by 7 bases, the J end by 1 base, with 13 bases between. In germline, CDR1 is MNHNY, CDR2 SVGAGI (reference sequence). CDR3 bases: TGTGCCAGCAAAAAGTCGCAACAGAACACTGAAGCTTTCTTT. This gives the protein CASKKSQQNTEAFF.

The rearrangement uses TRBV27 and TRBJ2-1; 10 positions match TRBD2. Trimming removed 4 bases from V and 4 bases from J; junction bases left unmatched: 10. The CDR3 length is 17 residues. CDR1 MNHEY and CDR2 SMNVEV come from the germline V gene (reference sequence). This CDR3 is CASSSPFGLAEYNEQFF. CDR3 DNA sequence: TGTGCCAGCAGTTCCCCATTTGGACTAGCGGAATACAATGAGCAGTTCTTC.

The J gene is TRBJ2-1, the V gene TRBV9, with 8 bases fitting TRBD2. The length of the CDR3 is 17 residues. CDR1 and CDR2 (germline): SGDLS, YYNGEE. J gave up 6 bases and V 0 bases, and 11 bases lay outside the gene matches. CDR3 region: CASSVDPPSGSINEQFF. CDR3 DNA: TGTGCCAGCAGCGTAGATCCCCCTAGCGGGTCCATCAATGAGCAGTTCTTC.